Below, 28 T cell receptor beta chains from the same sample are listed, as sequenced in a study of T-cell memory formation after mild COVID-19. TCRdb re-analysed the 5' RACE reads in MiXCR, keeping a single row per CDR3 protein. The sample gives 250,000 to 350,000 distinct CDR3 sequences, approximately 19% of which show up once; under 25% is in the top ten. The sequenced sample consisted of PBMCs or a T cell subset sorted from them (not recorded which). Source of these receptors: a man aged 18 to 30 who had mild COVID-19 (a few samples of this study predate the infection). Cell type and time point are not known.

This clonotype was recorded only once. The chain has TRBV9 and TRBJ1-1; 9 bases agree with TRBD1. The CDR3 sequence is 14 residues long. Germline V gene sequence: CDR1 SGDLS, CDR2 YYNGEE. V was pared by 3 bases and J by 2 bases, with 2 bases of the junction left unmatched. CDR3 nucleotide sequence: TGTGCCAGCAGCGCGGGACAGGGTAACACTGAAGCTTTCTTT. Protein sequence: CASSAGQGNTEAFF.

This clonotype was counted only a few times. The J gene is TRBJ1-2, the V gene TRBV7-6, with D possibly matching TRBD1 (6 bases). There are 16 residues in the CDR3. Trimming left V 5 bases short and J 0 bases short, with 16 bases between. Germline CDR1 SGHVS, CDR2 FNYEAQ. The DNA of the CDR3 is TGTGCCAGCAGCACCGATAACAGGGTTTCTAACTATGGCTACACCTTC. Its protein is CASSTDNRVSNYGYTF.

V and J are TRBV7-2 and TRBJ1-4, with TRBD1 matching over 8 bases. V shed 4 bases, J shed 3 bases, and the junction held 1 base outside the gene matches. The length of the CDR3 is 14 residues. The germline CDR1 and CDR2 sequences are SGHTA and FQGNSA. CDR3 sequence: CASSWGQANEKLFF. The CDR3 DNA is TGTGCCAGCAGCTGGGGACAGGCTAATGAAAAACTGTTTTTT.

The J gene is TRBJ2-6, the V gene TRBV25-1, with D maybe TRBD1 (6 bases). V lost 3 bases and J 2 bases, leaving 17 bases between the germline ends. Looked up from germline, CDR1 is MGHDK and CDR2 is SYGVNS. The CDR3 consists of 18 residues. CDR3 DNA: TGTGCCAGCAGTGACGGGTGGGGCAGGGGAACTGGGGCCAACGTCCTGACTTTC. This translates into CASSDGWGRGTGANVLTF.

In its sample, this clonotype was seen many times. The chain is built from TRBV10-3 and TRBJ2-4, with TRBD1 as a possible D gene (7 bases). Germline V CDR1 and CDR2: ENHRY, SYGVKD. The CDR3 runs to 14 residues. V was cut by 4 bases and J by 8 bases, with 15 bases left in between. The CDR3 sequence is CAISAESRGDIQYF. The CDR3 DNA follows: TGTGCCATCAGTGCCGAGAGCAGGGGGGACATTCAGTACTTC.

This clonotype was observed a few times. This chain connects TRBV20-1 to TRBJ2-1; 10 bases map to TRBD1. Germline lookup yields CDR1 DFQATT and CDR2 SNEGSKA (reference sequence). V dropped 5 bases and J dropped 0; count of bases not matched to a gene: 10. The CDR3 is 17 residues long. The CDR3 loop is CSAARTGGKSSYNEQFF. The CDR3 bases are TGCAGTGCTGCCAGGACAGGGGGTAAGAGCTCCTACAATGAGCAGTTCTTC.

This clonotype was found a few times. The chain couples TRBV20-1 to TRBJ2-7, with D uncertain. Trimming removed 3 bases from V and 4 bases from J, with 13 bases in between. Germline V gives CDR1 DFQATT, CDR2 SNEGSKA (reference sequence). This CDR3 is 13 amino acids long. The CDR3 spells CSASPGPQYEQYV. In DNA, the CDR3 is TGCAGTGCTAGCCCGGGCCCCCAATACGAGCAGTACGTC.

V is TRBV7-9 and J is TRBJ1-5; maybe TRBD1 (5 bases). Between the trimmed V and J ends, which lost 3 bases and 5 bases, there was a span of 11 bases. Per germline, CDR1 SEHNR and CDR2 FQNEAQ (reference sequence). The CDR3 spans 14 residues. The CDR3 sequence is CASSLGDRDQPQHF. CDR3 in DNA: TGTGCCAGCAGCTTGGGGGATCGGGATCAGCCCCAGCATTTT.

The chain couples TRBV7-2 to TRBJ2-3; D is uncertain. CDR3 size: 13 residues. In germline, CDR1 is SGHTA, CDR2 FQGNSA. The germline V and J ends were trimmed by 5 bases and 2 bases, with 8 bases remaining between them. CDR3 region: CASSLVVTDTQYF. The CDR3 nucleotides are TGTGCCAGCAGCCTTGTTGTCACAGATACGCAGTATTTT.

This clonotype was seen more than once but under ten times. V and J are TRBV15 and TRBJ2-3, with TRBD2 matching 7 bases. The trim removed 1 base at V and 4 bases at J, leaving 11 bases unmatched. Germline values: CDR1 LNHNV, CDR2 YYDKDF (reference sequence). CDR3 size: 17 residues. In DNA form, the CDR3 reads TGTGCCACCAGCAGAGGAACCGGGACTAAGGTAGCAGATACGCAGTATTTT. Encoded protein: CATSRGTGTKVADTQYF.

This chain links TRBV5-8 with TRBJ1-1, with D unclear. The CDR3 is made up of 13 amino acids. V was shortened by 7 bases and J by 4 bases, with 14 bases between the two germline ends. In germline, CDR1 is SGHTS, CDR2 YDEGEE. The CDR3 DNA follows: TGTGCCAGCGGCACCCGGGGAAGCACTGAAGCTTTCTTT. Its protein product is CASGTRGSTEAFF.

This chain connects TRBV20-1 to TRBJ2-5; D is possibly TRBD2 (6 bases). Germline V gene lookup returns CDR1 DFQATT and CDR2 SNEGSKA (reference sequence). The CDR3 has 13 amino acids. Trimming left V 3 bases short and J 1 base short, with 9 bases between. CDR3 nucleotides: TGCAGTGCTAGTTCGGGGGTCCAAGAGACCCAGTACTTC. Translation gives CSASSGVQETQYF.

This clonotype was seen a few times. V is TRBV7-2 and J is TRBJ2-7, with 9 nucleotides matching TRBD1. Germline CDR1 and CDR2: SGHTA and FQGNSA. The CDR3 runs to 14 residues. The junction had 4 bases not matched to a gene; V was cut back by 3 bases and J by 4 bases. The CDR3 reads CASSFGTGRYEQYF. The CDR3 nucleotides read TGTGCCAGCAGCTTCGGGACAGGGCGATACGAGCAGTACTTC.

This clonotype came up a few times. This sequence joins TRBV29-1 and TRBJ1-1; no reliable D call. CDR1 and CDR2 from the germline V gene are SQVTM and ANQGSEA. The length of the CDR3 is 12 residues. V was shortened by 5 bases and J by 3 bases, with 10 bases between the two germline ends. CDR3 sequence (DNA): TGCAGCGTTTTCAGTTTGGACACTGAAGCTTTCTTT. Its translation is CSVFSLDTEAFF.

This clonotype showed up many times. V is TRBV4-2 and J is TRBJ1-1; a weak D match, TRBD1 (5 bases). The CDR3 consists of 18 residues. Deletions cut 0 bases from V and 2 bases from J, with 19 bases between. Per germline, CDR1 LGHNA and CDR2 YNFKEQ. CDR3 nucleotide sequence: TGTGCCAGCAGCCAAGATGAGCGGGCTACAGGTCTTAACACTGAAGCTTTCTTT. It yields the protein CASSQDERATGLNTEAFF.

The rearrangement joins TRBV20-1 to TRBJ1-5; 7 bases line up with TRBD1. This CDR3 spans 15 amino acids. CDR1 is DFQATT, CDR2 SNEGSKA, per germline (reference sequence). The trim removed 3 bases at V and 5 bases at J, leaving 10 bases unmatched. The CDR3 here is CSARGTGDGDQPQHF. The CDR3 DNA is TGCAGTGCTAGGGGAACAGGGGATGGGGATCAGCCCCAGCATTTT.

V usage is TRBV20-1 and J usage is TRBJ1-1; D is ambiguous. The germline CDR1 and CDR2 sequences are DFQATT and SNEGSKA (reference sequence). V was cut by 0 bases and J by 0 bases, with 5 bases left in between. The length of the CDR3 is 13 residues. CDR3 in amino acids: CSAREDLNTEAFF. The CDR3 DNA is TGCAGTGCTAGAGAAGACCTGAACACTGAAGCTTTCTTT.

The chain has TRBV3-1 and TRBJ2-3, with D maybe TRBD1 (5 bases). Germline V gene data show CDR1 as LGHDT and CDR2 as YNNKEL (reference sequence). The length of the CDR3 is 18 residues. The V gene lost 1 base and the J gene lost 2 bases, with 19 bases spanning the gap. CDR3 nucleotide sequence: TGTGCCAGCAGCCAAGGGGTGACAGCACGCCCTTACACAGATACGCAGTATTTT. Translating it yields CASSQGVTARPYTDTQYF.

This clonotype has more than one count but fewer than ten. The chain has TRBV7-9 and TRBJ2-1; 12 bases map to TRBD2. This CDR3 is built from 17 residues. Germline CDR1 reads SEHNR; CDR2 reads FQNEAQ (reference sequence). V lost 4 bases to trimming and J lost 5 bases; unmatched junction nucleotides: 9. The DNA of the CDR3 is TGTGCCAGCAGCTCGCCGACTAGCGGGGGCCTTAACAATGAGCAGTTCTTC. Its protein is CASSSPTSGGLNNEQFF. The full variable domain, its missing parts supplied by reference TRBV7-9 and TRBJ2-1, is DTGVSQNPRHKITKRGQNVTFRCDPISEHNRLYWYRQTLGQGPEFLTYFQNEAQLEKSRLLSDRFSAERPKGSFSTLEIQRTEQGDSAMYLCASSSPTSGGLNNEQFFGPGTRLTVL.

This clonotype was seen ten or more times. J is TRBJ2-3 and V is TRBV27; 9 bases map to TRBD2. J lost 5 bases, V lost 3 bases, and 9 bases had no gene match. There are 16 residues in the CDR3. Germline loops: CDR1 MNHEY, CDR2 SMNVEV (reference sequence). CDR3 residues: CASSFMFPAGGDTQYF. In DNA form, the CDR3 reads TGTGCCAGCAGTTTCATGTTTCCAGCGGGGGGAGATACGCAGTATTTT.

This clonotype was observed a few times. This may come from a read error, since a much larger clone is one base off. J is TRBJ1-1 and V is TRBV11-3; D is possibly TRBD1 (5 bases). Germline values: CDR1 SGHNT, CDR2 YENEEA. The CDR3 consists of 13 residues. Trimming stripped 5 bases from V and 1 base from J, with 8 bases between. The CDR3 is CASSDGQNTEAFF. The CDR3 DNA reads as TGTGCCAGCAGCGACGGACAGAACACTGAAGCTTTCTTT.

This clonotype was detected only a few times. V and J are TRBV7-6 and TRBJ1-1, with D possibly TRBD1 on 6 matching bases. The CDR3 totals 14 residues. Germline-derived CDR1 and CDR2 are SGHVS and FNYEAQ. Trimming shortened V by 0 bases and J by 7 bases, and 12 bases separated the two germline ends. CDR3 loop: CASSLAPGGLEAFF. DNA for the CDR3: TGTGCCAGCAGCTTAGCCCCGGGGGGCCTTGAAGCTTTCTTT.

This clonotype occurred a few times. The chain joins TRBV5-1 to TRBJ2-7; D is possibly TRBD1 (5 bases). The V gene's germline CDR1 is SGHRS and CDR2 YFSETQ. The CDR3 spans 15 residues. V shed 6 bases and J shed 1 base, with 17 bases lying between them. For the CDR3, the DNA is TGCGCCAGCAAGAAGGCCACAGGTTTTTCCTACGAGCAGTACTTC. It encodes CASKKATGFSYEQYF.

This clonotype was detected a few times. The genes are TRBV20-1 and TRBJ1-3, with D tentatively TRBD1 (6 bases). CDR3 length: 14 residues. V lost 3 bases, J lost 4 bases, and 13 bases lay in between. The germline V gene encodes CDR1 DFQATT and CDR2 SNEGSKA (reference sequence). The CDR3 DNA follows: TGCAGTGCTAGTTCTCGGGGGGCCGGAAACACCATATATTTT. Its translation is CSASSRGAGNTIYF.

This clonotype has at least ten counts. This chain joins TRBV11-2 and TRBJ2-1; the D gene could be TRBD1 or TRBD2 (6 bases each). This CDR3 comprises 16 residues. Germline V gene data show CDR1 as SGHAT and CDR2 as FQNNGV. V was clipped by 5 bases and J by 1 base, with 15 bases between them. In DNA form, the CDR3 reads TGTGCCAGCAGCCATAGAGGGGGGCTGTCCTACAATGAGCAGTTCTTC. Protein: CASSHRGGLSYNEQFF.

This clonotype showed up many times. V is TRBV7-9 and J is TRBJ2-5; the match to TRBD2 covers 9 bases. With 5 bases clipped from V and 4 bases from J, the junction kept 8 bases outside the gene matches. Germline V lookup: CDR1 SEHNR, CDR2 FQNEAQ (reference sequence). This CDR3 has 15 amino acids. CDR3 nucleotides: TGTGCCAGCAGCGCGGGGCTGCGGGGGGGAGAGACCCAGTACTTC. This encodes CASSAGLRGGETQYF.

V gene TRBV7-2 combines with J gene TRBJ2-5, with D possibly TRBD2 on 5 matching bases. Germline-derived CDR1 and CDR2 are SGHTA and FQGNSA. The ends were cut back, 1 base at V and 5 bases at J, with 14 bases in the middle. The CDR3 is made up of 15 amino acids. This chain's CDR3 is CASSLVSGVGETQYF. The CDR3 bases are TGTGCCAGCAGCTTAGTTTCCGGGGTCGGTGAGACCCAGTACTTC.

The chain couples TRBV9 to TRBJ2-2; the D is unclear. V lost 4 bases to trimming and J lost 5 bases, with 9 bases between them. The CDR3 length is 13 residues. Germline V gives CDR1 SGDLS, CDR2 YYNGEE. The CDR3 region is CASSFYSTGELFF. DNA for the CDR3: TGTGCCAGCAGCTTCTATTCGACCGGGGAGCTGTTTTTT.